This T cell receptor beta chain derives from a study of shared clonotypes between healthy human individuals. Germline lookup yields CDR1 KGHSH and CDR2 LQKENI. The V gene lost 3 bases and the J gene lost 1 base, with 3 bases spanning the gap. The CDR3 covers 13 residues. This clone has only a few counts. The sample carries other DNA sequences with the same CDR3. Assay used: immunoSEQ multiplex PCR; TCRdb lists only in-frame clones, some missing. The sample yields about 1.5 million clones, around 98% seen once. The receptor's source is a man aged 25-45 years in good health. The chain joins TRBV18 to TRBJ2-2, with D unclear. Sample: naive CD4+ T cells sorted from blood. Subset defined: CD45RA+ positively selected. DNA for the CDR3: TGTGCCAGCTCACCTGTGAACACCGGGGAGCTGTTTTTT. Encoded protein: CASSPVNTGELFF. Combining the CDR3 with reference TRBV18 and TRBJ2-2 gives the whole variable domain NAGVMQNPRHLVRRRGQEARLRCSPMKGHSHVYWYRQLPEEGLKFMVYLQKENIIDESGMPKERFSAEFPKEGPSILRIQQVVRGDSAAYFCASSPVNTGELFFGEGSRLTVL.